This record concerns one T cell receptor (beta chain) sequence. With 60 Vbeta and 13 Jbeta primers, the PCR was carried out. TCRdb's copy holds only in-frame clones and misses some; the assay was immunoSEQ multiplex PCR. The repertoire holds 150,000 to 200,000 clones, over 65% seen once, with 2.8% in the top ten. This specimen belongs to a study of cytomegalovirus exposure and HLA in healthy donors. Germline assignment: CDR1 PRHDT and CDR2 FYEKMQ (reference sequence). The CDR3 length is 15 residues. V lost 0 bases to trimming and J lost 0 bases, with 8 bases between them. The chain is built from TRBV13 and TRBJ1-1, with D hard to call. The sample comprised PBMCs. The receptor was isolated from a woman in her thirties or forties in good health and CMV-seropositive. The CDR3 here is CASSLGQSMNTEAFF. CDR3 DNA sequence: TGTGCCAGCAGCTTAGGACAGAGCATGAACACTGAAGCTTTCTTT.